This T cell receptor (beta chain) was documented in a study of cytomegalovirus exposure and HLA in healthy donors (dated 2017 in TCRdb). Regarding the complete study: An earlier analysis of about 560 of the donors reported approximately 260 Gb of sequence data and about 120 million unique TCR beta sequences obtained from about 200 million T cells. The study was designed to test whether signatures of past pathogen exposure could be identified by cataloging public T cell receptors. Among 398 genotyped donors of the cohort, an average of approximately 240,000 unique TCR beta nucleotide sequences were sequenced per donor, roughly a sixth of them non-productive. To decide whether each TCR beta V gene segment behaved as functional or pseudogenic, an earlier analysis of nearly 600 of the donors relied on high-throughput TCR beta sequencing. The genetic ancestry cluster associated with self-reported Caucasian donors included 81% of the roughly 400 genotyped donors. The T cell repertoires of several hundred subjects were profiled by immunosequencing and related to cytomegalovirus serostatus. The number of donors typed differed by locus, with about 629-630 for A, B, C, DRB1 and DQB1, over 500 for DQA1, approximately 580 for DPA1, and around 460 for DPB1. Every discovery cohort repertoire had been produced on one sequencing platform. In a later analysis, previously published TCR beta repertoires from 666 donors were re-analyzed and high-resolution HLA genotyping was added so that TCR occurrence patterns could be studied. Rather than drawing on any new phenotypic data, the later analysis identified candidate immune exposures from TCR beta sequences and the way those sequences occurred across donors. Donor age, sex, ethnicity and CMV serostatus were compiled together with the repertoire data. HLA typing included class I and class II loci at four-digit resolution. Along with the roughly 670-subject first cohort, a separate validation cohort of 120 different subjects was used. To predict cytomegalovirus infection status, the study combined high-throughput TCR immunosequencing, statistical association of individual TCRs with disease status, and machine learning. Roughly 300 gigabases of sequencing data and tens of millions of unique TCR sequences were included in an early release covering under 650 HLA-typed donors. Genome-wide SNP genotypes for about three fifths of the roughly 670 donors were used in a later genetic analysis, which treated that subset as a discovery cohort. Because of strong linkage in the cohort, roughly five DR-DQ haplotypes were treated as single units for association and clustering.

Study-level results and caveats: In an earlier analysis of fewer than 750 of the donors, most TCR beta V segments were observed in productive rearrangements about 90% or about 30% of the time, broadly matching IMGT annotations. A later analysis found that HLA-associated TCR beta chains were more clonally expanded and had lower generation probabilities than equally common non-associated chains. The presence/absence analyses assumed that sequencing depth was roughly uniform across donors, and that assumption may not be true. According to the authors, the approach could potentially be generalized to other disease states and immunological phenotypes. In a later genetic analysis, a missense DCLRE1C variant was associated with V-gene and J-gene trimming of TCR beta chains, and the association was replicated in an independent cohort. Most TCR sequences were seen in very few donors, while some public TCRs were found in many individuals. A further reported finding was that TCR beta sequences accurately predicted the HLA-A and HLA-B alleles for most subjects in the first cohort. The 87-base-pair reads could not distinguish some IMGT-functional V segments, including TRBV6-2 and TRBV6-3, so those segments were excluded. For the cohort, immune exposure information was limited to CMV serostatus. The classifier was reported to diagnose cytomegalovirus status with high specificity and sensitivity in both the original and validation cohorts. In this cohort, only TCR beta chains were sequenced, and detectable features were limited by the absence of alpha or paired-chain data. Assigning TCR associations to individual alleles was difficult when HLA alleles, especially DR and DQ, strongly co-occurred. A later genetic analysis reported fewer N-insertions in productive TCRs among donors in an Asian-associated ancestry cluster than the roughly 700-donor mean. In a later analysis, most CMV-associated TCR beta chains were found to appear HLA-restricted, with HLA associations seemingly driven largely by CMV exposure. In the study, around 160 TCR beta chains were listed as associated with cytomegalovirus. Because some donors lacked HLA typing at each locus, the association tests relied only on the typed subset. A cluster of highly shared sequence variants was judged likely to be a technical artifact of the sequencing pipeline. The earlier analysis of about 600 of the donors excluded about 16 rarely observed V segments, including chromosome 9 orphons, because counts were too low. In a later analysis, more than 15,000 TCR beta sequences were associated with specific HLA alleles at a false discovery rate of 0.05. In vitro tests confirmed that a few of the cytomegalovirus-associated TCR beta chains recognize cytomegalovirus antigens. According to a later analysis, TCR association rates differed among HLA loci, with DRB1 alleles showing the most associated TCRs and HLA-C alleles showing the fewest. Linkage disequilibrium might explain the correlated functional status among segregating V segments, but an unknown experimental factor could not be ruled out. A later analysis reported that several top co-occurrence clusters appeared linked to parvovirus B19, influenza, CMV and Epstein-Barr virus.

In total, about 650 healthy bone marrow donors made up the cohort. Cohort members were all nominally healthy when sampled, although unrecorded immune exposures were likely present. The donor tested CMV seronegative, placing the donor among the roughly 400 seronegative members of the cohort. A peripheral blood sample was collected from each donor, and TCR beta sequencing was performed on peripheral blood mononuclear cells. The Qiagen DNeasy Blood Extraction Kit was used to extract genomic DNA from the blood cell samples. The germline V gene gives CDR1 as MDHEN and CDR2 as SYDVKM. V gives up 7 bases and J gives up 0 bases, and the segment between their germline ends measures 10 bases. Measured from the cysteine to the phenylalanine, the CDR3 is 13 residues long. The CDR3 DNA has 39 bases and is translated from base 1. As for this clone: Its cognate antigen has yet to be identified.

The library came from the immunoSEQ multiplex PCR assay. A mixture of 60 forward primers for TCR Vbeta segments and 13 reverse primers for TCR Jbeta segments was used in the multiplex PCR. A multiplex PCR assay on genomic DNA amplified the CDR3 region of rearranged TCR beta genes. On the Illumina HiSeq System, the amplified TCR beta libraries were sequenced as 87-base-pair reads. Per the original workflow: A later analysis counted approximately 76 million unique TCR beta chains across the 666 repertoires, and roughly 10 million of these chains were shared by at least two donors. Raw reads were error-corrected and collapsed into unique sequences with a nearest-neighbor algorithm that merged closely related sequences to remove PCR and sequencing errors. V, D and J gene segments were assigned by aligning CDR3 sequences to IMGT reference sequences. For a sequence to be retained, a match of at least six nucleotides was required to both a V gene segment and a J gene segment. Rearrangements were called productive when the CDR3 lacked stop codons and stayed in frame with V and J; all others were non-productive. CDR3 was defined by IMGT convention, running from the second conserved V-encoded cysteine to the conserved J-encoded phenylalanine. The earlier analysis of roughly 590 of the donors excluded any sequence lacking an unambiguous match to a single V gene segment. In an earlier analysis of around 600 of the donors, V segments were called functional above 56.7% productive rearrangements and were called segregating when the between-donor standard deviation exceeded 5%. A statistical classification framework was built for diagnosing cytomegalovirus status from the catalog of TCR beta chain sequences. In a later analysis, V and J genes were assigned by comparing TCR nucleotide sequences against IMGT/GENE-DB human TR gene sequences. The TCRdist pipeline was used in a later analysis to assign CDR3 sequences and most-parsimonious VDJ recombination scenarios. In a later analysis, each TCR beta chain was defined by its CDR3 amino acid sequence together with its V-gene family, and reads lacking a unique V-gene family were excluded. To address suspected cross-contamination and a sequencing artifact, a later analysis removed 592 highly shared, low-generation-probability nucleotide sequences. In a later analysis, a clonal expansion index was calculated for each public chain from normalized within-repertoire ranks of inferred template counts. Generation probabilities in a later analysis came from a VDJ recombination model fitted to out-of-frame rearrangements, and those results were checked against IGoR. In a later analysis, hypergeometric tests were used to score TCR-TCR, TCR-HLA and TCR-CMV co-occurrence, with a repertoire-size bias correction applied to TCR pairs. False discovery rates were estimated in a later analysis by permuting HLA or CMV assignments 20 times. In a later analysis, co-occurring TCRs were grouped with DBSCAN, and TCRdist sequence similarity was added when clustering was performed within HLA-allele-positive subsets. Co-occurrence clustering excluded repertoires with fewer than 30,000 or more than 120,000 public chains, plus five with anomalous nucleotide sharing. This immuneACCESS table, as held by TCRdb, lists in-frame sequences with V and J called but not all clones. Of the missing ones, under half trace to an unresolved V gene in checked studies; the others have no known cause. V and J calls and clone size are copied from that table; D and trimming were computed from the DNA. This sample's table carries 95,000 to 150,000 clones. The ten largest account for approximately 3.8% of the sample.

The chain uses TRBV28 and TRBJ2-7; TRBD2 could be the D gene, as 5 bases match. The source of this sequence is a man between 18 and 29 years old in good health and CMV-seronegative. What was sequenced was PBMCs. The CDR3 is CASTEGDSYEQYF. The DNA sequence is TGTGCCAGCACTGAGGGCGACTCCTACGAGCAGTACTTC.